The clone carrying this T cell receptor beta chain was observed a few times. The antigen is unknown. The CDR3 covers 15 residues. These data are taken from a study of a mutant IDH1 vaccine in newly diagnosed glioma. The wider study: Antecedent treatment encompassed radiotherapy, temozolomide, or their combination; the majority received both.

The protocol was immunoSEQ multiplex PCR, while the TCRdb copy is restricted to in-frame clones and leaves out a portion. The sample contains roughly 30,000 clones, around 78% of which appear only once. Described time point: week 11, during vaccination. Every vaccination contained 300 ug of the mutant IDH1 20-mer peptide and was paired with topical imiquimod. The astrocytomas were IDH1-mutant, ATRX-negative, and WHO grade 3 or 4. The input for sequencing was PBMCs, taken from a glioma patient whose treatment included an IDH1 peptide vaccine. The rearrangement uses TRBV7-5 and TRBJ1-5; the table names TRBD1, a call not compared with the DNA. TRBV7-5 is a known pseudogene. The sequence was obtained from a man under 40 with glioma. DNA of the CDR3: TGTGTCAGAAGCTTAGGGACAGGGGGCAATCAGCCCCAGCATTTT. Translation gives CVRSLGTGGNQPQHF.